The 29 T cell receptor beta chains presented below share a single source sample, sequenced in a study of blood T cell repertoires in COVID-19. Sequencing was performed with immunoSEQ multiplex PCR; in TCRdb, only in-frame clones are kept and a portion is missing. The table records 300,000 to 450,000 clones, around 90% of them present only once. Sample: PBMCs or T cells enriched from blood (not recorded which). The receptors shown here come from a woman between 18 and 30 years old who had recovered from COVID-19.

The chain employs TRBV6-6 and TRBJ2-1; TRBD2 matches at 12 bases. This CDR3 comprises 17 residues. The germline V gene has CDR1 MNHNY and CDR2 SVGAGI (reference sequence). V shed 5 bases, J shed 7 bases, and the junction held 12 bases outside the gene matches. In DNA form, the CDR3 reads TGTGCCAGCAGTCTAAGGACTAGCGGGGACCTTACTAATGAGCAGTTCTTC. Its translation is CASSLRTSGDLTNEQFF.

The rearrangement links TRBV27 to TRBJ1-3; D is ambiguous. Trimming stripped 10 bases from V and 2 bases from J, with 9 bases between. CDR1 is MNHEY, CDR2 SMNVEV, per germline (reference sequence). CDR3 length: 12 residues. CDR3 in DNA: TGTGCCATCGTTCGTCCTGGAAACACCATATATTTT. The encoded protein is CAIVRPGNTIYF.

This clone was seen a single time. The genes are TRBV11-2 and TRBJ1-1; no firm D call. The germline V gene has CDR1 SGHAT and CDR2 FQNNGV. This CDR3 region has 19 residues. V lost 6 bases and J 0 bases, leaving 26 bases between the germline ends. The chain's CDR3 is CASSLGYTRERILNTEAFF. In nucleotides, the CDR3 is TGTGCCAGCAGTCTTGGCTACACTCGAGAGCGGATCCTGAACACTGAAGCTTTCTTT.

The V gene is TRBV12-5, the J gene TRBJ2-5, with 8 positions matching TRBD1. This CDR3 is built from 14 residues. J gave up 7 bases and V 1 base, and 5 bases lay outside the gene matches. CDR1 and CDR2 from the germline V gene are LGHNT and FRNRAP. The CDR3 is CASGLDGQGATQYF. CDR3 sequence (DNA): TGTGCTAGTGGTTTGGACGGACAGGGAGCGACCCAGTACTTC.

J is TRBJ2-1 and V is TRBV18; TRBD2 agrees at 15 bases. V gave up 6 bases and J gave up 3 bases; unmatched junction bases: 9. The CDR3 has 18 residues. Germline loops: CDR1 KGHSH, CDR2 LQKENI. CDR3 nucleotides: TGTGCCAGCTCCCGGACTAGCGGGGGGGCGCATAACTACAATGAGCAGTTCTTC. Translation gives CASSRTSGGAHNYNEQFF.

The V call is TRBV19, the J call TRBJ1-4; a possible D gene is TRBD1 (5 bases). The CDR3 spans 15 residues. V was cut by 4 bases and J by 4 bases, with 13 bases left in between. In germline, CDR1 is LNHDA, CDR2 SQIVND (reference sequence). The CDR3 reads CASSKGAGYNEKLFF. The CDR3 nucleotides read TGTGCCAGTAGTAAAGGGGCAGGATATAATGAAAAACTGTTTTTT.

The V and J genes are TRBV7-9 and TRBJ1-3; 11 bases line up with TRBD1. Germline-derived CDR1 and CDR2 are SEHNR and FQNEAQ (reference sequence). The CDR3 is made up of 15 amino acids. Trimming removed 1 base from V and 15 bases from J; junction bases left unmatched: 11. The CDR3 region has the DNA TGTGCCAGCAGCTTAGGGGACAGGGGGTCACCCCTGGGATATTTT. Its translation is CASSLGDRGSPLGYF. The full variable domain, its missing parts supplied by reference TRBV7-9 and TRBJ1-3, is DTGVSQNPRHKITKRGQNVTFRCDPISEHNRLYWYRQTLGQGPEFLTYFQNEAQLEKSRLLSDRFSAERPKGSFSTLEIQRTEQGDSAMYLCASSLGDRGSPLGYFGEGSWLTVV.

This clone was detected only a few times. This chain links TRBV4-1 with TRBJ2-7; TRBD2 is a possible D gene (5 bases). V lost 3 bases, J lost 0 bases, and 9 bases lay in between. The CDR3 has 14 residues. In germline, CDR1 is MGHRA, CDR2 YSYEKL. The CDR3 is CASSHRESSYEQYF. CDR3 nucleotides: TGCGCCAGCAGCCATAGGGAGAGCTCCTACGAGCAGTACTTC.

The CDR3, as DNA: TGCGCCAGCAGCCAAGAGTCGTTCGCTGGAGGGGCGAATTCACCCCTCCACTTT. It is translated as CASSQESFAGGANSPLHF. The rearrangement joins TRBV4-1 to TRBJ1-6, with D possibly TRBD1 on 5 matching bases. This CDR3 comprises 18 residues. Germline V lookup: CDR1 MGHRA, CDR2 YSYEKL. The V gene lost 0 bases and the J gene lost 7 bases, with 19 bases spanning the gap.

CDR3 protein: CASSWGDRLDGYTF. CDR3 DNA sequence: TGCGCCAGCAGCTGGGGGGACAGGCTGGACGGCTACACCTTC. The V call is TRBV5-1, the J call TRBJ1-2, with 8 bases matching TRBD1. Germline V lookup: CDR1 SGHRS, CDR2 YFSETQ. V trimming: 3 bases; J trimming: 8 bases; junction bases outside the gene matches: 9. The CDR3 has 14 residues.

Only a few counts were recorded for this clone. This chain links TRBV5-1 with TRBJ2-7; no firm D call. Trimming left V 1 base short and J 4 bases short, with 18 bases between. This CDR3 spans 16 amino acids. Looked up from germline, CDR1 is SGHRS and CDR2 is YFSETQ. The CDR3 bases are TGCGCCAGCAGCTTGTCAAGCGATGGGTACTGGTACGAGCAGTACTTC. Its protein is CASSLSSDGYWYEQYF.

The chain recombines TRBV30 with TRBJ1-2, with 9 bases identical to TRBD1. The germline CDR1 and CDR2 sequences are GTSNPN and SVGIG (reference sequence). CDR3 length: 13 residues. Unmatched junction bases numbered 2, after V lost 4 bases and J lost 2 bases. This CDR3 is CAWTTGGNYGYTF. In DNA, the CDR3 is TGTGCCTGGACCACAGGGGGCAACTATGGCTACACCTTC.

This chain joins TRBV5-4 and TRBJ2-3; D unresolved. This CDR3 region has 13 residues. Germline CDR1 reads SGHNT; CDR2 reads YYREEE (reference sequence). Trimming took 4 bases from V and 4 from J, leaving 10 bases between them. The CDR3 is CASSALESDTQYF. Written as DNA, the CDR3 is TGTGCCAGCAGCGCGCTAGAATCAGATACGCAGTATTTT.

The genes are TRBV7-2 and TRBJ2-7; maybe TRBD2 (6 bases). The CDR3 length is 14 residues. Trimming took 5 bases from V and 0 from J, leaving 11 bases between them. Germline V CDR1 and CDR2: SGHTA, FQGNSA. The CDR3 here is CASSQNSGSYEQYF. The CDR3 bases are TGTGCCAGCAGCCAAAATAGCGGCTCCTACGAGCAGTACTTC.

The chain has TRBV2 and TRBJ2-5; TRBD2 matches 8 bases. Germline values: CDR1 SNHLY, CDR2 FYNNEI. The CDR3 is 15 amino acids. The trim removed 3 bases at V and 5 bases at J, leaving 8 bases unmatched. CDR3: CASSDGTRAGETQYF. In DNA form, the CDR3 reads TGTGCCAGCAGTGATGGGACTAGGGCGGGGGAGACCCAGTACTTC.

The gene calls are TRBV28 and TRBJ1-5, with D hard to call. Germline values: CDR1 MDHEN, CDR2 SYDVKM. This CDR3 is built from 15 residues. V was shortened by 6 bases and J by 2 bases, with 14 bases between the two germline ends. CDR3 sequence reads: CASRPVGSGNQPQHF. Here the CDR3 DNA reads TGTGCCAGCAGGCCCGTTGGCAGTGGCAATCAGCCCCAGCATTTT. Full variable domain (missing parts from reference TRBV28 and TRBJ1-5): DVKVTQSSRYLVKRTGEKVFLECVQDMDHENMFWYRQDPGLGLRLIYFSYDVKMKEKGDIPEGYSVSREKKERFSLILESASTNQTSMYLCASRPVGSGNQPQHFGDGTRLSIL.

The V call is TRBV7-2, the J call TRBJ1-1; unclear D gene. Germline V gene data show CDR1 as SGHTA and CDR2 as FQGNSA. Trimming stripped 5 bases from V and 3 bases from J, with 10 bases between. CDR3 length: 13 amino acids. Here the CDR3 reads CASSPRRDTEAFF. CDR3 nucleotide sequence: TGTGCCAGCAGCCCCAGGCGGGACACTGAAGCTTTCTTT. The whole variable domain, filled in from reference TRBV7-2 and TRBJ1-1, reads GAGVSQSPSNKVTEKGKDVELRCDPISGHTALYWYRQSLGQGLEFLIYFQGNSAPDKSGLPSDRFSAERTGGSVSTLTIQRTQQEDSAVYLCASSPRRDTEAFFGQGTRLTVV.

The V and J genes are TRBV5-1 and TRBJ1-3; possible D gene TRBD1, 6 bases. V dropped 2 bases and J dropped 4 bases, with 10 bases sitting between them. The CDR3 contains 14 residues. Germline CDR1 is SGHRS and CDR2 is YFSETQ. DNA for the CDR3: TGCGCCAGCAGCTTCGGGACAACCGGAAACACCATATATTTT. The encoded protein is CASSFGTTGNTIYF.

This clone was observed a single time. V and J are TRBV7-3 and TRBJ2-7; the D gene is possibly TRBD1 (5 bases). V dropped 6 bases and J dropped 0 bases, with 12 bases sitting between them. Germline loops: CDR1 SGHTA, CDR2 FQGTGA. The CDR3 runs 14 residues. The CDR3 DNA follows: TGTGCCAGCAGGCCGACAGCTAGCTCCTACGAGCAGTACTTC. Translated: CASRPTASSYEQYF.

The chain carries TRBV10-3 and TRBJ1-1; D not resolved. With 5 bases removed from V and 4 bases from J, the gap between germline ends came to 11 bases. The CDR3 runs to 13 residues. Germline V CDR1 and CDR2: ENHRY, SYGVKD. The CDR3 loop reads CAISPEEVTEAFF. CDR3 nucleotide sequence: TGTGCCATCAGTCCCGAGGAGGTCACTGAAGCTTTCTTT.

This chain uses TRBV14 with TRBJ1-2; tentatively, D is TRBD1 (6 bases). Trimming stripped 0 bases from V and 8 bases from J, with 16 bases between. CDR3 length: 15 residues. Germline V gene data show CDR1 as SGHDN and CDR2 as FVKESK. The CDR3 sequence is CASSQDRIRGMGYTF. In nucleotides, the CDR3 is TGTGCCAGCAGCCAAGACCGGATAAGGGGGATGGGCTACACCTTC.

The chain combines TRBV5-1 with TRBJ2-5; 7 bases fit TRBD2. Per germline, CDR1 SGHRS and CDR2 YFSETQ. The CDR3 loop spans 14 amino acids. The V segment lost 4 bases and the J segment 8 bases; nucleotides outside the gene matches: 11. The CDR3 bases are TGCGCCAGCAGCCCCAATCCTAGCGGAGGCACCCAGTACTTC. Translating gives CASSPNPSGGTQYF.

This chain joins TRBV6-7 and TRBJ2-7, with a possible D match to TRBD1 (6 bases). TRBV6-7 is an open reading frame whose function is uncertain. V lost 5 bases, J lost 0 bases, and 11 bases lay in between. The CDR3 is 14 residues long. CDR3 coding DNA: TGTGCCAGCAGTAGGACAGACTTCTCCTACGAGCAGTACTTC. Translating gives CASSRTDFSYEQYF.

V gene TRBV9 combines with J gene TRBJ2-2; no definite D call. The CDR3 has 16 amino acids. Germline CDR1 and CDR2: SGDLS and YYNGEE. V lost 4 bases, J lost 0 bases, and 13 bases lay in between. The CDR3 loop is CASSPERFANTGELFF. DNA of the CDR3: TGTGCCAGCAGCCCAGAGAGGTTCGCGAACACCGGGGAGCTGTTTTTT.

The chain links TRBV7-8 to TRBJ1-1; D remains ambiguous. Germline V lookup: CDR1 SGHVS, CDR2 FQNEAQ. V was trimmed by 4 bases and J by 6 bases, leaving 18 bases between them. CDR3 length: 15 amino acids. In DNA form, the CDR3 reads TGTGCCAGCAGCTCGCACACCCAAATGAATTCTGAAGCTTTCTTT. It yields the protein CASSSHTQMNSEAFF. Combining the CDR3 with reference TRBV7-8 and TRBJ1-1 gives the whole variable domain GAGVSQSPRYKVAKRGQDVALRCDPISGHVSLFWYQQALGQGPEFLTYFQNEAQLDKSGLPSDRFFAERPEGSVSTLKIQRTQQEDSAVYLCASSSHTQMNSEAFFGQGTRLTVV.

This clone has just one count. V gene TRBV4-3 combines with J gene TRBJ1-6; D may be TRBD1 (6 bases). Trimming took off 1 base at V and 8 bases at J, with 9 bases between the two ends. There are 14 residues in the CDR3. CDR1 LGHNA and CDR2 YSLEER come from the germline V gene. The CDR3 is CASSQGDTDSPLHF. CDR3 sequence (DNA): TGCGCCAGCAGCCAAGGGGACACCGATTCACCCCTCCACTTT.

The V gene is TRBV5-1, the J gene TRBJ1-5; the D gene is possibly TRBD1 (5 bases). CDR3 length equals 15 residues. The V gene lost 4 bases and the J gene lost 1 base, with 12 bases spanning the gap. Germline CDR1 is SGHRS and CDR2 is YFSETQ. CDR3 sequence (DNA): TGCGCCAGCAGCCCCGGCGGGACGAGCAATCAGCCCCAGCATTTT. Its protein is CASSPGGTSNQPQHF.

J is TRBJ2-2 and V is TRBV5-6; D possibly corresponds to TRBD1 (5 bases). Per the germline V gene, CDR1 is SGHDT and CDR2 is YYEEEE. V lost 4 bases, J lost 2 bases, and 12 bases lay in between. CDR3 length: 15 residues. The CDR3 nucleotides read TGTGCCAGCAGCCCGACAGATCTTAACACCGGGGAGCTGTTTTTT. Amino acids: CASSPTDLNTGELFF.

The chain joins TRBV3-1 (or the pseudogene TRBV3-2) to TRBJ2-7; weak D call: TRBD2 (5 bases). The CDR3 is 13 amino acids. Germline CDR1 is LGHDT and CDR2 is YNNKEL (reference sequence). V lost 6 bases, J lost 2 bases, and 11 bases lay in between. In nucleotides, the CDR3 is TGTGCCAGCAGTTCGAGGGAGCCCTACGAGCAGTACTTC. This encodes CASSSREPYEQYF.